This T cell receptor beta chain was sequenced during a study of spatial heterogeneity in lung cancer (dated by TCRdb to between 2019 and 2020). Broadly, across the study: More beta-chain than alpha-chain transcripts were consistently detected, likely reflecting higher beta-chain transcript abundance. In the raw uncorrected reads, each unique combination of TCR and UMI appeared on average more than ten times. Both alpha and beta chains were TCR-sequenced in hundreds of tumor regions, 64 matched nontumor lung samples and around 54 PBMC samples obtained at surgery. Nonsynonymous mutation counts, determined by whole-exome sequencing of tumor tissue, were related to TCR repertoire features. The study quantitatively compared TCR alpha and beta repertoires across multiple tumor regions, matched nontumor lung and blood in non-small cell lung cancer.

Libraries were built with 5' RACE. The run used a NextSeq 500. The TCR library protocol attached a unique molecular identifier to each TCR cDNA molecule to allow correction of PCR and sequencing errors. The authors processed their data as follows. TCR identification, UMI-based error correction and CDR3 extraction were performed with Decombinator tools. TCRs above a frequency of 2 per 1,000, corresponding to the top 1% of the tumor frequency distribution, were defined as expanded. Renyi diversity was computed with the R vegan package after each repertoire had been subsampled 100 times to 5,000 TCRs. CDR3 similarity networks were built from amino acid triplet string-kernel similarity, connecting CDR3s with pairwise similarity above 0.82. Clones were called with MiXCR by TCRdb after fastp trimmed the public reads at Q25, and only in-frame beta chains were retained. Each entry merges the rows of one CDR3 protein and shows their most common DNA and genes. V and J calls and clone size were set by TCRdb, not the authors. Counted in this sample were 40,000 to 45,000 distinct CDR3 sequences; 6% to 7.5% of them appeared once. Together, the top ten hold around 42% of the sample.

This specimen's time point label, interpreted: sample taken at primary tumor resection. For TCR sequencing, whole RNA was extracted from tumor and nontumor lung tissue, or from cryopreserved PBMC samples, and no cell sorting was done. The donors were more than 60 patients from the lung TRACERx cohort who had early-stage, untreated non-small cell lung cancer. Patients were selected for TCR sequencing only if sufficient RNA was available from at least two tumor regions. The V end gives up 8 bases and the J end 7 bases, leaving 16 bases in the junction not matched to a gene. From the cysteine up to the phenylalanine, the CDR3 has a length of 16 residues. CDR3 DNA only is kept here, 48 bases in frame from base 1. CDR1 MRHNA and CDR2 SNTAGT are derived from the germline V gene. There are many counts of this clonotype. No cognate antigen has been identified for it. No qualities accompany the bases; no much larger clone lies one base away.

Beyond this particular receptor, the publication reports: Confirming at a functional level the hypothesis that regional TCRs recognize regional mutations was considered to require additional single-cell paired TCR alpha and beta sequencing. Ubiquitous expanded tumor TCRs were detected in blood more often at tumor resection than at routine follow-up.

This sample comprised PBMCs, obtained at surgery. The rearranged segments are TRBV6-4 and TRBJ2-1, with 8 central nucleotides matching TRBD2. This sequence was found in a female donor with early-stage non-small cell lung cancer. The CDR3 region has the sequence CASGNLGLADRNEQFF. The nucleotides read TGTGCCAGCGGAAACCTTGGACTAGCTGATAGAAATGAGCAGTTCTTC.